This TCR beta chain stems from a study of blood T cell repertoires in COVID-19 (dated by TCRdb to 2018 to 2021). For context, the study as a whole: Samples covering the acute and convalescent phases of COVID-19 were provided by collaborators in the United States, Italy and Spain. The material from the prospective study consisted of cDNA or gDNA derived from T cells, B-cell-depleted T cells, or PBMCs. The dataset comprised deeply sampled blood TCRbeta repertoires from subjects exposed to, actively infected with, or recovered from COVID-19. The repertoires were released in a freely available public database intended as a resource for research on the immune response to SARS-CoV-2. The samples were drawn from the first 160 participants of the ongoing ImmuneRACE study and from 950 to 1,500 subjects provided by 6 global collaborators. A de-identified subject ID, COVID-19 status, age in years and sex were almost always included in the sample metadata. HLA class I and class II types, where available, came from metadata supplied by the sample provider rather than from assay-based typing.

Its CDR3 holds 13 amino acids, cysteine through phenylalanine. Only the CDR3 part of the read is kept: 39 bases, read in frame from the first base. CDR1 and CDR2, looked up from the germline V gene, are SGHRS and YFSETQ. Trimming removed 0 bases from V and 10 bases from J, leaving 13 bases between the germline ends. Each collaborating institution followed its own protocols to collect whole blood in K2EDTA tubes. For TCRbeta analysis, collaborators shipped samples in one of three forms: frozen whole blood, isolated PBMCs, or DNA extracted from either of those sample types. As regards this clone: What antigen it recognizes has not been identified. No base quality information exists; no much larger clone differs at one position.

TCRbeta CDR3 regions were amplified from genomic DNA by means of the immunoSEQ Assay, a bias-controlled multiplex PCR. The published analysis was carried out like this. Nucleated cell counts per sample were estimated from amplification of reference gene primers within the assay. To quantify the absolute abundance of each unique TCRbeta CDR3 rearrangement, sequence reads were collapsed and filtered. For each sample, productive Simpson clonality was calculated as the square root of Simpson's diversity index over productive rearrangements. TCRdb took over this immuneACCESS table, retaining in-frame rearrangements with V and J assigned. Such tables are incomplete; in checked studies, under half of the missing clones stem from an unresolved V gene, and the remainder is unexplained. V, J and clone size reflect that table, while D and trimming were determined from the DNA. This sample comprises 200,000 to 250,000 clones, almost 90% of them detected only once. The ten largest clonotypes hold 2.5% to 3.5% of the sample.

Summary of the overall study and its limitations: The amount of clinical and demographic metadata varied by source and participant and was provided uncurated.

The TCR was taken from a woman aged 55-69 years with acute or convalescent COVID-19. Material for sequencing was peripheral blood. Here the chain combines TRBV5-1 and TRBJ1-1, with no D gene named confidently. The DNA sequence reads TGCGCCAGCAGCTTGGCCGGGGAACGCAGAGCTTTCTTT. Its protein is CASSLAGERRAFF.